This T cell receptor beta chain was sequenced in a study of PD-1 and CTLA-4 blockade in melanoma. V lost 4 bases and J lost 4; bases outside the gene matches: 4. The CDR3 spans 14 residues. Germline V gene data show CDR1 as SGHNT and CDR2 as YYREEE (reference sequence). Assay: immunoSEQ multiplex PCR; the TCRdb copy retains only in-frame clones and omits some. The sample contains 7,000 to 9,000 clones, over 70% of which appear only once. The source material was CD8+ T cells from peripheral blood, sampled before anti-PD-1 treatment. The chain combines TRBV5-4 with TRBJ1-2; the match to TRBD1 covers 10 bases. This TCR was sampled from a human donor with melanoma. CDR3 nucleotide sequence: TGTGCCAGCAGCGGACAGGGGGATGGCTATGGCTACACCTTC. Residues: CASSGQGDGYGYTF.